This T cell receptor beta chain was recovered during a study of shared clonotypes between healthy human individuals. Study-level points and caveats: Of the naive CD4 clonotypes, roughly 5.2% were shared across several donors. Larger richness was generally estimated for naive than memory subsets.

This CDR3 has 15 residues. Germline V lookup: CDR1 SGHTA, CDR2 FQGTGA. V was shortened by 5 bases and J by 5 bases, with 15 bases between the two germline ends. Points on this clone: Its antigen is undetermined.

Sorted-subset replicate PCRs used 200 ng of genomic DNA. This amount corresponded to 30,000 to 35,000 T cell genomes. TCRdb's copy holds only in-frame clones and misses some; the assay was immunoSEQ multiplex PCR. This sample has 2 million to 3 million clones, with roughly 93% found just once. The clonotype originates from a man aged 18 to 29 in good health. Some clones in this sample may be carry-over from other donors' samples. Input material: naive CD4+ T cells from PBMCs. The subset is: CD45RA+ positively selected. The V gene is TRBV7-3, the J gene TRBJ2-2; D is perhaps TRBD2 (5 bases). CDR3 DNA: TGTGCCAGCAGCCCCAGATCCCCGGGGACCGGGGAGCTGTTTTTT. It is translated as CASSPRSPGTGELFF. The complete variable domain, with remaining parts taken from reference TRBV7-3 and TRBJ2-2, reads GAGVSQTPSNKVTEKGKYVELRCDPISGHTALYWYRQSLGQGPEFLIYFQGTGAADDSGLPNDRFFAVRPEGSVSTLKIQRTERGDSAVYLCASSPRSPGTGELFFGEGSRLTVL.